Included here is one T cell receptor beta chain sequence, with context. Antigen: not known. The repertoire was sequenced with immunoSEQ multiplex PCR; TCRdb's copy has only in-frame clones and lacks some. The repertoire holds about 40,000 clones, roughly 79% seen once, with around 7.3% in the top ten. This entry belongs to a study of T cells in localized non-small cell lung cancer. General study results and limits: Tumor showed lower T cell clonality than uninvolved adjacent lung, where it was highest. Because researchers sequenced only one region of the tumor, heterogeneity is still possible.

The CDR3 length is 15 residues. Germline V CDR1 and CDR2: SGHNT, YENEEA. The V segment lost 3 bases and the J segment 4 bases; nucleotides outside the gene matches: 4. The genes are TRBV11-3 and TRBJ2-1, with 9 bases aligning to TRBD2. The sequenced sample was peripheral blood mononuclear cells, obtained before any cancer treatment. The receptor was derived from an older male donor with stage II lung adenocarcinoma. The CDR3 region has the DNA TGTGCCAGCAGCTTCGGCGGGAGGGCGTACAATGAGCAGTTCTTC. This codes for CASSFGGRAYNEQFF.